Listed below are T cell receptor beta chains from one sample, sequenced in a study of neurological immune-mediated disorders. One entry per CDR3 protein results from TCRdb running MiXCR on the 5' RACE reads. The table records about 62,000 distinct CDR3 sequences, 3.5% to 4.5% of them present only once. Sequencing used PBMCs. The source of these receptors is a woman between 50 and 59 years old with multiple sclerosis. Both conserved end residues are part of each CDR3. A D gene is named only where the DNA matches it firmly. Rows may omit the clone size; those that give it use once, few, many or a size class.

j_gene | d_gene | v_gene | abundance | CDR3aa | CDR3nt
TRBJ1-1 | TRBD1 | TRBV7-9 | many | CASSLQGQVVVLSF | TGTGCCAGCAGCTTACAAGGACAGGTGGTTGTCTTATCCTTT
TRBJ1-5 | . | TRBV4-1 | . | CASSQDGDRNQPQNF | TGCGCCAGCAGCCAAGATGGGGACCGAAATCAGCCCCAGAATTTT
TRBJ2-1 | . | TRBV4-2 | many | CASSQDLGEYNEQFF | TGTGCCAGCAGCCAAGATTTGGGGGAATACAATGAGCAGTTCTTC
TRBJ2-3 | . | TRBV5-5 | many | CASSAQWGSTDTQYF | TGTGCCAGCAGCGCGCAATGGGGGAGCACAGATACGCAGTATTTT
TRBJ1-5 | . | TRBV5-6 | few | CASSLSGGISNQPQHF | TGTGCCAGCAGCTTATCGGGGGGGATTAGCAATCAGCCCCAGCATTTT
TRBJ2-2 | TRBD2 | TRBV4-2 | many | CASSQDGTSGTTGELFF | TGTGCCAGCAGCCAAGACGGGACTAGCGGTACCACCGGGGAGCTGTTTTTT
TRBJ2-3 | TRBD2 | TRBV20-1 | many | CSAPWGGVSTDTQYF | TGCAGTGCTCCCTGGGGAGGGGTAAGCACAGATACGCAGTATTTT
TRBJ2-2 | . | TRBV10-3 | many | CAISQTSYHTGELFF | TGTGCCATCAGTCAAACTAGCTACCACACCGGGGAGCTGTTTTTT
TRBJ1-1 | . | TRBV5-5 | many | CASSLRDKNTEAFF | TGTGCCAGCAGCTTGCGGGACAAGAACACTGAAGCTTTCTTT
TRBJ2-1 | . | TRBV12-3/TRBV12-4 | many | CASSSLIPAGNEQFF | TGTGCCAGCAGTTCTCTTATCCCGGCGGGCAATGAGCAGTTCTTC
TRBJ2-2 | TRBD1 | TRBV5-1 | many | CASSLASPGRGSGELFF | TGCGCCAGCAGCTTGGCCTCTCCCGGCAGGGGGAGCGGGGAGCTGTTTTTT
TRBJ2-3 | . | TRBV7-2 | many | CASSLVFADTQYF | TGTGCCAGCAGCTTAGTTTTCGCAGATACGCAGTATTTT
TRBJ2-4 | TRBD2 | TRBV12-3/TRBV12-4 | many | CASRPGLGERIQYF | TGTGCCAGCAGACCGGGACTAGGGGAGCGGATTCAGTACTTC
TRBJ1-2 | TRBD1 | TRBV7-2 | many | CASSQRQGHGGYTF | TGTGCCAGCAGCCAGCGACAGGGGCACGGTGGCTACACCTTC
TRBJ1-1 | TRBD1 | TRBV6-1 | many | CASSEGSRGDAEAFF | TGTGCCAGCAGTGAAGGATCCAGGGGGGATGCTGAAGCTTTCTTT
TRBJ2-2 | . | TRBV9 | many | CASSDTGSHPGELFF | TGTGCCAGCAGCGATACAGGGTCTCATCCCGGGGAGCTGTTTTTT
TRBJ2-2 | TRBD2 | TRBV5-1 | many | CASSEGLAWTGELFF | TGCGCCAGCAGCGAGGGACTAGCATGGACCGGGGAGCTGTTTTTT
TRBJ2-1 | TRBD2 | TRBV7-2 | many | CASNPFGTSGGEQFF | TGTGCCAGCAACCCCTTTGGGACTAGCGGGGGTGAGCAGTTCTTC
TRBJ2-2 | . | TRBV29-1 | . | CSATPDPASTGELFF | TGCAGCGCAACACCGGACCCTGCATCAACCGGGGAGCTGTTTTTT
TRBJ2-1 | TRBD2 | TRBV6-5 | many | CASTSSGRAHYNEQFF | TGTGCCAGCACCTCTAGCGGGAGGGCCCACTACAATGAGCAGTTCTTC
TRBJ1-1 | TRBD1 | TRBV29-1 | many | CSVLHSRDRGVTFF | TGCAGCGTCCTACATTCAAGGGACAGGGGAGTAACTTTCTTT
TRBJ2-5 | . | TRBV11-3 | many | CASSPGYTQETQYF | TGTGCCAGCAGCCCGGGCTATACCCAAGAGACCCAGTACTTC
TRBJ2-7 | . | TRBV7-2 | many | CASSLVGLLGEQYF | TGTGCCAGCAGCTTAGTCGGTCTCCTTGGCGAGCAGTACTTC
TRBJ2-1 | . | TRBV9 | many | CASSGVADEQFF | TGTGCCAGCAGCGGCGTTGCGGATGAGCAGTTCTTC
TRBJ2-1 | . | TRBV29-1 | many | CSVGGDTYNEQFF | TGCAGCGTTGGGGGGGACACTTACAATGAGCAGTTCTTC
TRBJ2-5 | TRBD1 | TRBV24-1 | many | CATSDSHRTGIETQYF | TGTGCCACCAGTGATTCCCACCGGACAGGGATCGAGACCCAGTACTTC
TRBJ1-1 | . | TRBV19 | . | CASSIDHGPTEAFF | TGTGCCAGTAGTATAGATCATGGGCCCACTGAAGCTTTCTTT
TRBJ1-2 | . | TRBV13 | many | CASSWGGEGYTF | TGTGCCAGCAGCTGGGGAGGGGAAGGCTACACCTTC
TRBJ1-2 | . | TRBV29-1 | many | CSAGFDYGYTF | TGCAGCGCCGGGTTTGACTATGGCTACACCTTC
TRBJ2-7 | TRBD1 | TRBV11-2 | many | CASRITGGLYEQYF | TGTGCCAGCAGGATCACAGGGGGCCTCTACGAGCAGTACTTC
TRBJ2-1 | . | TRBV2 | many | CASSEHSLKEQFF | TGTGCCAGCAGTGAACATAGCTTGAAAGAGCAGTTCTTC
TRBJ2-3 | TRBD2 | TRBV5-1 | . | CASSLLREGTDTQYF | TGCGCCAGCAGCTTGTTGCGGGAGGGCACAGATACGCAGTATTTT
TRBJ1-4 | . | TRBV11-3 | . | CASSLDSLNEKLFF | TGTGCCAGCAGCTTAGACAGTCTAAATGAAAAACTGTTTTTT
TRBJ2-5 | TRBD2 | TRBV7-2 | many | CASSFSGGTGWQYF | TGTGCCAGCAGTTTTAGCGGGGGGACGGGTTGGCAGTACTTC
TRBJ1-1 | . | TRBV18 | many | CASSAESEAFF | TGTGCCAGCTCAGCAGAATCTGAAGCTTTCTTT
TRBJ2-7 | TRBD2 | TRBV6-6 | many | CASTTSGYEQYF | TGTGCCAGCACAACTAGCGGTTACGAGCAGTACTTC
TRBJ1-1 | . | TRBV5-5 | many | CASSLAGDETEAFF | TGTGCCAGCAGCTTGGCAGGGGATGAGACTGAAGCTTTCTTT
TRBJ2-1 | TRBD2 | TRBV4-1 | . | CASSQDRGVPSGYNEQFF | TGCGCCAGCAGCCAAGATCGGGGCGTGCCTAGCGGCTACAATGAGCAGTTCTTC
TRBJ2-3 | . | TRBV12-3/TRBV12-4 | many | CASTMGDTQYF | TGTGCCAGCACAATGGGGGATACGCAGTATTTT
TRBJ2-2 | . | TRBV21-1 | many | CASSKVLIRGSGELFF | TGTGCCAGCAGCAAAGTACTCATCAGGGGCTCCGGGGAGCTGTTTTTT
TRBJ2-3 | . | TRBV20-1 | few | CSARDPQEGIDTQYF | TGCAGTGCTAGAGACCCTCAAGAAGGTATAGATACGCAGTATTTT
TRBJ1-2 | . | TRBV20-1 | medium-sized | CSATDPQVLYGYTF | TGCAGTGCGACTGATCCACAAGTCCTCTATGGCTACACCTTC
TRBJ1-1 | . | TRBV5-1 | many | CASSLGNNMNTEAFF | TGCGCCAGCAGCTTGGGCAACAACATGAACACTGAAGCTTTCTTT
TRBJ2-1 | TRBD2 | TRBV7-9 | many | CASSALAGVLNEQFF | TGTGCCAGCAGCGCCTTGGCGGGAGTTCTGAATGAGCAGTTCTTC
TRBJ2-1 | . | TRBV7-9 | few | CAVPQGPTYNEQFF | TGTGCCGTTCCCCAGGGACCCACCTACAATGAGCAGTTCTTC
TRBJ1-1 | TRBD1 | TRBV5-6 | many | CASSLLDRDLNTEAFF | TGTGCCAGCAGCTTGCTGGACAGGGACCTGAACACTGAAGCTTTCTTT
TRBJ2-3 | . | TRBV25-1 | many | CASSRESDTQYF | TGTGCCAGCAGCAGGGAGTCAGATACGCAGTATTTT
TRBJ2-7 | . | TRBV19 | . | CASSIDSYEQYF | TGTGCCAGTAGTATCGACAGCTACGAGCAGTACTTC
TRBJ2-3 | . | TRBV7-3 | few | CASSLNFGDTQYF | TGTGCCAGCAGTCTAAATTTCGGGGATACGCAGTATTTT
TRBJ1-2 | . | TRBV7-9 | few | CASSAGTDYGYTF | TGTGCCAGCAGCGCGGGGACGGACTATGGCTACACCTTC
TRBJ2-3 | . | TRBV7-9 | many | CASRRGWQTDTQYF | TGTGCCAGCAGACGGGGGTGGCAGACAGATACGCAGTATTTT
TRBJ2-1 | . | TRBV7-3 | . | CASGIPGASYNEQFF | TGTGCCAGCGGCATCCCCGGGGCATCCTACAATGAGCAGTTCTTC
TRBJ2-6 | TRBD1 | TRBV4-3 | many | CASSQEGQGETGANVLTF | TGCGCCAGCAGCCAAGAGGGACAGGGGGAAACTGGGGCCAACGTCCTGACTTTC
TRBJ2-5 | TRBD2 | TRBV5-1 | . | CASRQGLAGGLNQETQYF | TGCGCCAGCAGGCAAGGACTAGCGGGAGGGTTAAACCAAGAGACCCAGTACTTC